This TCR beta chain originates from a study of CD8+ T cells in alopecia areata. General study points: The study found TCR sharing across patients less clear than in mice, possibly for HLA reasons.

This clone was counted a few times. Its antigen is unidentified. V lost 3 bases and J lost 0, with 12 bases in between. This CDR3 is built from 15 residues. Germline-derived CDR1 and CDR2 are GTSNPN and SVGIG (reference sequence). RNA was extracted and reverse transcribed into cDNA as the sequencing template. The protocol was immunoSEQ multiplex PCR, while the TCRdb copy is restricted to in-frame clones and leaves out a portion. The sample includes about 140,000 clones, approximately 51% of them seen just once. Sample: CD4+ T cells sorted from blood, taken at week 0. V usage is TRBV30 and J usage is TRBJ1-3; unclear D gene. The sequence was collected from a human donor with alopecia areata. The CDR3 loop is CAWRPKSFSGNTIYF. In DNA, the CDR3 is TGTGCCTGGAGGCCGAAAAGTTTCTCTGGAAACACCATATATTTT.